These T cell receptor beta chains were read from a single sample in a study of Ad26.COV2.S vaccination and SARS-CoV-2 variants. Clones were read by immunoSEQ multiplex PCR, and TCRdb kept only the in-frame ones, dropping some. In the table there are fewer than 400,000 clones, about 86% of which are singletons. The specimen was peripheral blood, collected in a trial of Ad26.COV2.S vaccine versus placebo. The receptor source for this set is a person aged 18-60 years who received the Ad26.COV2.S COVID-19 vaccine or a placebo. Each CDR3 is given with its conserved first and last residue. The D gene is left open where the match is weak. Rows give clone size only sometimes, using once, few, many, or a class for an expanded clone.

d_gene: TRBD1
v_gene: TRBV7-9
abundance: -
j_gene: TRBJ1-3
CDR3aa: CASSRSRDRAIHGNTIYF
CDR3nt: TGTGCCAGCAGCAGGTCCCGGGACAGGGCCATCCATGGAAACACCATATATTTT

d_gene: -
v_gene: TRBV19
abundance: -
j_gene: TRBJ1-5
CDR3aa: CASRGAFSNQPQHF
CDR3nt: TGTGCCAGTAGGGGAGCGTTTAGCAATCAGCCCCAGCATTTT

d_gene: -
v_gene: TRBV3-1/TRBV3-2
abundance: -
j_gene: TRBJ1-1
CDR3aa: CASSQTGEAFF
CDR3nt: TGTGCCAGCAGCCAAACCGGGGAAGCTTTCTTT

d_gene: -
v_gene: TRBV6-5
abundance: -
j_gene: TRBJ1-5
CDR3aa: CASSYSQGGNQPQHF
CDR3nt: TGTGCCAGCAGTTACTCGCAGGGAGGCAATCAGCCCCAGCATTTT

d_gene: -
v_gene: TRBV5-1
abundance: -
j_gene: TRBJ1-2
CDR3aa: CASSPGGRPGNYGYTF
CDR3nt: TGCGCCAGCAGCCCCGGCGGGAGGCCCGGGAACTATGGCTACACCTTC

d_gene: -
v_gene: TRBV30
abundance: -
j_gene: TRBJ1-1
CDR3aa: CAWSVGSGNTEAFF
CDR3nt: TGTGCCTGGAGTGTAGGGTCAGGCAACACTGAAGCTTTCTTT

d_gene: -
v_gene: TRBV7-9
abundance: -
j_gene: TRBJ1-1
CDR3aa: CASTPQGNTEAFF
CDR3nt: TGTGCCAGCACCCCACAGGGGAACACTGAAGCTTTCTTT

d_gene: -
v_gene: TRBV6-2/TRBV6-3
abundance: -
j_gene: TRBJ1-5
CDR3aa: CASSYPQWGLGSQPQHF
CDR3nt: TGTGCCAGCAGTTACCCCCAGTGGGGGCTCGGCAGCCAGCCCCAGCATTTT

d_gene: -
v_gene: TRBV4-2
abundance: -
j_gene: TRBJ2-2
CDR3aa: CASSLEPTVVAGELFF
CDR3nt: TGTGCCAGCAGCCTCGAGCCCACAGTAGTGGCCGGGGAGCTGTTTTTT

d_gene: -
v_gene: TRBV27
abundance: -
j_gene: TRBJ2-6
CDR3aa: CASSLTASSGANVLTF
CDR3nt: TGTGCCAGCAGTTTGACAGCCTCCTCTGGGGCCAACGTCCTGACTTTC

d_gene: TRBD1
v_gene: TRBV2
abundance: -
j_gene: TRBJ2-7
CDR3aa: CASRGWGQGYAQYF
CDR3nt: TGTGCCAGCAGAGGGTGGGGACAGGGCTACGCGCAGTACTTC

d_gene: -
v_gene: TRBV2
abundance: -
j_gene: TRBJ1-6
CDR3aa: CASSNYSPLHF
CDR3nt: TGTGCCAGCAGTAACTATTCACCCCTCCACTTT

d_gene: TRBD1
v_gene: TRBV7-7
abundance: -
j_gene: TRBJ2-3
CDR3aa: CASSTGQGTDTQYF
CDR3nt: TGTGCCAGCAGTACGGGACAGGGGACAGATACGCAGTATTTT

d_gene: -
v_gene: TRBV5-4
abundance: -
j_gene: TRBJ2-5
CDR3aa: CASSARRGRGETQYF
CDR3nt: TGTGCCAGCAGCGCACGGAGGGGGAGAGGGGAGACCCAGTACTTC

d_gene: -
v_gene: TRBV6-1
abundance: -
j_gene: TRBJ1-2
CDR3aa: CASSEGQSYGYTF
CDR3nt: TGTGCCAGCAGTGAAGGACAGTCCTATGGCTACACCTTC

d_gene: -
v_gene: TRBV11-2
abundance: -
j_gene: TRBJ1-4
CDR3aa: CASTQNTGKLFF
CDR3nt: TGTGCCAGCACCCAAAACACAGGGAAACTGTTTTTT

d_gene: TRBD1
v_gene: TRBV5-5
abundance: -
j_gene: TRBJ1-3
CDR3aa: CASSLSPLTGVYTIYF
CDR3nt: TGTGCCAGCAGCTTGAGTCCCCTGACAGGGGTTTACACCATATATTTT

d_gene: -
v_gene: TRBV2
abundance: -
j_gene: TRBJ1-1
CDR3aa: CASSERPSGRTEAFF
CDR3nt: TGTGCCAGCAGTGAACGACCGAGCGGGAGAACGGAAGCTTTCTTT

d_gene: TRBD1
v_gene: TRBV6-2/TRBV6-3
abundance: -
j_gene: TRBJ1-2
CDR3aa: CASSPGQAQPANYGYTF
CDR3nt: TGTGCCAGCAGTCCGGGACAGGCCCAGCCGGCTAACTATGGCTACACCTTC

d_gene: TRBD2
v_gene: TRBV10-3
abundance: -
j_gene: TRBJ2-1
CDR3aa: CAISGGGNYNEQFF
CDR3nt: TGTGCCATCAGTGGGGGGGGAAATTACAATGAGCAGTTCTTC

d_gene: -
v_gene: TRBV19
abundance: few
j_gene: TRBJ1-2
CDR3aa: CASIPSPGPGVGYTF
CDR3nt: TGTGCCAGTATCCCCTCCCCGGGACCCGGCGTCGGCTACACCTTC

d_gene: -
v_gene: TRBV12-3/TRBV12-4
abundance: -
j_gene: TRBJ2-1
CDR3aa: CASRRPTIAEQFF
CDR3nt: TGTGCCAGCAGGCGCCCAACCATCGCTGAGCAGTTCTTC

d_gene: TRBD1
v_gene: TRBV10-3
abundance: few
j_gene: TRBJ1-3
CDR3aa: CAIRGTVKSGNTIYF
CDR3nt: TGTGCCATCAGGGGGACAGTTAAATCTGGAAACACCATATATTTT

d_gene: -
v_gene: TRBV5-1
abundance: -
j_gene: TRBJ1-5
CDR3aa: CASRQGPEGNQPQHF
CDR3nt: TGCGCCAGCAGACAAGGGCCGGAGGGCAATCAGCCCCAGCATTTT

d_gene: -
v_gene: TRBV5-1
abundance: -
j_gene: TRBJ2-2
CDR3aa: CASSGGLNTGELFF
CDR3nt: TGCGCCAGCAGCGGCGGACTTAACACCGGGGAGCTGTTTTTT

d_gene: TRBD1
v_gene: TRBV5-1
abundance: -
j_gene: TRBJ2-3
CDR3aa: CASSSQGARTDTQYF
CDR3nt: TGCGCCAGCAGCTCACAGGGGGCGAGGACAGATACGCAGTATTTT

d_gene: -
v_gene: TRBV7-2
abundance: -
j_gene: TRBJ1-3
CDR3aa: CASTRLLSAGNTIYF
CDR3nt: TGTGCCAGCACTCGATTACTGTCTGCTGGAAACACCATATATTTT

d_gene: -
v_gene: TRBV7-2
abundance: -
j_gene: TRBJ1-3
CDR3aa: CASSSGDKATIYF
CDR3nt: TGTGCCAGCAGCTCGGGAGACAAAGCCACCATATATTTT

d_gene: -
v_gene: TRBV19
abundance: -
j_gene: TRBJ2-7
CDR3aa: CASSIDPYNEQYF
CDR3nt: TGTGCCAGTAGTATAGACCCGTACAACGAGCAGTACTTC

d_gene: -
v_gene: TRBV27
abundance: few
j_gene: TRBJ1-2
CDR3aa: CASRSLNYGYTF
CDR3nt: TGTGCCAGCAGGAGCCTTAACTATGGCTACACCTTC

d_gene: TRBD2
v_gene: TRBV2
abundance: -
j_gene: TRBJ2-4
CDR3aa: CASSAPPGTKAKNIQYF
CDR3nt: TGTGCCAGCAGTGCCCCCCCAGGGACTAAAGCCAAAAACATTCAGTACTTC

d_gene: -
v_gene: TRBV5-1
abundance: once
j_gene: TRBJ2-7
CDR3aa: CASSLPGSSYEQYF
CDR3nt: TGCGCCAGCAGCTTGCCAGGGAGCTCCTACGAGCAGTACTTC

d_gene: -
v_gene: TRBV3-1/TRBV3-2
abundance: -
j_gene: TRBJ2-3
CDR3aa: CASSQPTDTQYF
CDR3nt: TGTGCCAGCAGCCAACCCACAGATACGCAGTATTTT

d_gene: -
v_gene: TRBV6-2/TRBV6-3
abundance: -
j_gene: TRBJ2-3
CDR3aa: CASSSAGAADTQYF
CDR3nt: TGTGCCAGCAGTTCCGCGGGCGCGGCAGATACGCAGTATTTT

d_gene: -
v_gene: TRBV3-1/TRBV3-2
abundance: -
j_gene: TRBJ2-7
CDR3aa: CASSTQAYEQYF
CDR3nt: TGTGCCAGCAGCACCCAGGCCTACGAGCAGTACTTC

d_gene: TRBD1
v_gene: TRBV6-2/TRBV6-3
abundance: -
j_gene: TRBJ2-1
CDR3aa: CASSYAGTGGLREQFF
CDR3nt: TGTGCCAGCAGTTATGCCGGGACAGGGGGCCTGCGCGAGCAGTTCTTC

d_gene: -
v_gene: TRBV6-4
abundance: few
j_gene: TRBJ1-1
CDR3aa: CASSVQVNTEAFF
CDR3nt: TGTGCCAGCAGTGTACAGGTGAACACTGAAGCTTTCTTT

d_gene: -
v_gene: TRBV9
abundance: -
j_gene: TRBJ2-3
CDR3aa: CASSFGTLGLTDTQYF
CDR3nt: TGTGCCAGCAGCTTTGGGACCTTAGGCCTCACAGATACGCAGTATTTT

d_gene: -
v_gene: TRBV2
abundance: -
j_gene: TRBJ2-3
CDR3aa: CASRGSSLQYF
CDR3nt: TGTGCCAGCCGGGGGAGCTCCTTGCAGTATTTT

d_gene: -
v_gene: TRBV5-6
abundance: -
j_gene: TRBJ1-1
CDR3aa: CASSLEGGLAMNTEAFF
CDR3nt: TGTGCCAGCAGCTTGGAGGGGGGACTAGCCATGAACACTGAAGCTTTCTTT

d_gene: TRBD2
v_gene: TRBV7-2
abundance: -
j_gene: TRBJ2-5
CDR3aa: CASSQRLAGQETQYF
CDR3nt: TGTGCCAGCAGCCAGCGACTAGCGGGGCAGGAGACCCAGTACTTC

d_gene: -
v_gene: TRBV25-1
abundance: -
j_gene: TRBJ1-2
CDR3aa: CASSDGGGFMDYGYTF
CDR3nt: TGTGCCAGCAGTGACGGGGGGGGTTTCATGGACTATGGCTACACCTTC

d_gene: TRBD2
v_gene: TRBV6-4
abundance: -
j_gene: TRBJ2-5
CDR3aa: CASNEPSGGGPEETQYF
CDR3nt: TGTGCCAGCAACGAACCTTCGGGGGGGGGACCAGAAGAGACCCAGTACTTC

d_gene: TRBD2
v_gene: TRBV5-6
abundance: once
j_gene: TRBJ2-1
CDR3aa: CASSSSGGAQFF
CDR3nt: TGTGCCAGCAGCTCCAGCGGGGGGGCCCAGTTCTTC

d_gene: TRBD2
v_gene: TRBV27
abundance: once
j_gene: TRBJ2-7
CDR3aa: CASSFRAGFTYEQYF
CDR3nt: TGTGCCAGCAGTTTCAGAGCGGGGTTTACCTACGAGCAGTACTTC

d_gene: -
v_gene: TRBV6-5
abundance: -
j_gene: TRBJ1-6
CDR3aa: CASRRDPYNSPLHF
CDR3nt: TGTGCCAGCAGACGGGATCCCTATAATTCACCCCTCCACTTT

d_gene: -
v_gene: TRBV10-2
abundance: -
j_gene: TRBJ2-2
CDR3aa: CASKTWGIVTGELFF
CDR3nt: TGCGCCAGCAAGACCTGGGGTATTGTGACCGGGGAGCTGTTTTTT

d_gene: TRBD1
v_gene: TRBV19
abundance: -
j_gene: TRBJ2-7
CDR3aa: CASTGTVSYEQYF
CDR3nt: TGTGCCAGTACCGGGACAGTTTCCTACGAGCAGTACTTC